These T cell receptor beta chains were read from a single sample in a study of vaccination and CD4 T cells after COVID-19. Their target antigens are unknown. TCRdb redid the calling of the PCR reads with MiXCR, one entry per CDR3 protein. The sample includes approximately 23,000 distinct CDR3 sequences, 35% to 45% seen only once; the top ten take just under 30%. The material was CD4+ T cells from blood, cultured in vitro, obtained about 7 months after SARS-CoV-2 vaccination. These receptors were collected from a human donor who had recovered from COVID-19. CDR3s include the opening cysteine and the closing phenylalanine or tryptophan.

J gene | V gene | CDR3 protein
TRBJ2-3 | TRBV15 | CATSRDRGDTQYF
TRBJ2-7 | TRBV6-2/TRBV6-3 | CASSLVGGQATYEQYF
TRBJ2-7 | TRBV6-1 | CASRSFSYEQYF
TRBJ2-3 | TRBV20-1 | CSAQKPSRTDTQYF
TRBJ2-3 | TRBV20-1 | CSAIRGTDTQYF
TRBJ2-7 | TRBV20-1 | CSPTKTGTYEQYF
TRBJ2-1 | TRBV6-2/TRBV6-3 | CASSKWSSGRRAYNEQFF
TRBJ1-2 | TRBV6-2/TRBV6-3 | CASGDRFYGYTF
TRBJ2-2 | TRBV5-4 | CASSLGNRDTGELFF
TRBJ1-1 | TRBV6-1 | CASREGLYTEAFF
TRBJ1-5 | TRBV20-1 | CSATHAGVKGNQPQHF
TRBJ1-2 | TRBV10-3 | CAISRDGSNYGYTF
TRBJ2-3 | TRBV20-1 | CSAHPFSSGSTDTQYF
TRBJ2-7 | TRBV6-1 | CASSEVLAGGLEQYF
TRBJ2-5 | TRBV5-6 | CASSLLAGTGGLETQYF
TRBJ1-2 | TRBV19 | CASSIRAAYGYTF
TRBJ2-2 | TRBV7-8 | CASSLETGKNTGELFF
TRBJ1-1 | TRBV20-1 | CSARAPGQGTEAFF
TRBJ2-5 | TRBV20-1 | CSAEVFGHLQETQYF
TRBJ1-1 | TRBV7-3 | CASSLVGPTGGSRDSEAFF
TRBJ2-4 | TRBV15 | CATSRGSYGIQYF
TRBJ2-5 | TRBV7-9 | CASIAVGGETQYF
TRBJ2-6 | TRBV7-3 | CASSPTNSGANVLTF
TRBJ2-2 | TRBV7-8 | CASRPRVRVGKGELFF
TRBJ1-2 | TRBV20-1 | CSARDDGDGYTF
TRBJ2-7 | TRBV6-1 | CASTQMSGSYEQYF
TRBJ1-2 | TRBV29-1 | CSVAGLFNYGYTF
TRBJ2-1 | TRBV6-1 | CASRAGGWDEQFF
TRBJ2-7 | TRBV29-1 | CSVVEGGSRLVQYF
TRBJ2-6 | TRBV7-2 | CASGGRSSGANVLTF
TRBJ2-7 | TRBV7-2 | CASSPLAGDREQYF
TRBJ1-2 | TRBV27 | CASKTDRGDGYTF
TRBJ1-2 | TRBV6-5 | CASSYSGRDTNGYTF
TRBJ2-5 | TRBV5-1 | CASSPGLPGETQYF
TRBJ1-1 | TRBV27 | CASSLRQNTEAFF
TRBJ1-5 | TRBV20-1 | CSASSGVEQPQHF
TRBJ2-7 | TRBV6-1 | CASSRIGGSVYEQYF
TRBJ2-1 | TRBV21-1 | CASSNLRQGYNEQFF